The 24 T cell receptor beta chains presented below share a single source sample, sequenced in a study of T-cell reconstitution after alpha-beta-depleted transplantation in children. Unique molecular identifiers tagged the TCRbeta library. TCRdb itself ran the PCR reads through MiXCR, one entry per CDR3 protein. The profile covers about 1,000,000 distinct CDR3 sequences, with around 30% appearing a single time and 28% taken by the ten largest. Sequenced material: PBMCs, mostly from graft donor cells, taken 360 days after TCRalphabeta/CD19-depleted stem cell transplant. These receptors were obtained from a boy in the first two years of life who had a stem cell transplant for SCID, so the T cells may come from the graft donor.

The CDR3 coding sequence is TGCGCCAGCAGCCCAAGACCGGGACAGACATACGAGCAGTACTTC. Translated: CASSPRPGQTYEQYF. The chain links TRBV5-1 to TRBJ2-7, with 7 bases identical to TRBD1. Germline values: CDR1 SGHRS, CDR2 YFSETQ. CDR3 length: 15 amino acids. Trimming cost V 4 bases and J 4 bases; bases outside gene matches: 11.

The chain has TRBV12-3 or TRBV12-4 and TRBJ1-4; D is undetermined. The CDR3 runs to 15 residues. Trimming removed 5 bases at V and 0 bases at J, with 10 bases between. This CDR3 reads CASSNDGATNEKLFF. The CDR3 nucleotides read TGTGCCAGCAGTAACGACGGAGCAACTAATGAAAAACTGTTTTTT.

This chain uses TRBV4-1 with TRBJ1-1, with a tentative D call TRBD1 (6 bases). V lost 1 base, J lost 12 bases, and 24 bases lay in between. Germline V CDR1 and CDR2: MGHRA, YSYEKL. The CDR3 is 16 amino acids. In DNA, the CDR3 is TGCGCCAGCAGCCAAGCCCTCCGGGGCAGGGGATGTGGACCTTTCTTT. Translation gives CASSQALRGRGCGPFF.

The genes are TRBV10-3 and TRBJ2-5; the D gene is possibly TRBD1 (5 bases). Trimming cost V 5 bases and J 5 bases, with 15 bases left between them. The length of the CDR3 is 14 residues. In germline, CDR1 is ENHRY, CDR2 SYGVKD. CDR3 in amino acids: CAISRGWGDETQYF. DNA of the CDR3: TGTGCCATCAGTAGGGGCTGGGGCGACGAGACCCAGTACTTC.

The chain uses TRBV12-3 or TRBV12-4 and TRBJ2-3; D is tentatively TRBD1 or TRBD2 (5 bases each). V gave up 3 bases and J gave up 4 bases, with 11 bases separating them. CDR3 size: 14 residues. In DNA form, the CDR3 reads TGTGCCAGCAGTTTTAACGGGGCCGCAGATACGCAGTATTTT. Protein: CASSFNGAADTQYF.

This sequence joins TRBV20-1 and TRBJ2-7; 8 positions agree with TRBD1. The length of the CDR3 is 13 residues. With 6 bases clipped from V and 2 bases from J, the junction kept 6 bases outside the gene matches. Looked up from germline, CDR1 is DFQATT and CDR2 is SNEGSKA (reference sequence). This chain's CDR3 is CSAPGTGAYEQYF. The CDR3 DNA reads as TGCAGTGCCCCCGGGACAGGAGCCTACGAGCAGTACTTC.

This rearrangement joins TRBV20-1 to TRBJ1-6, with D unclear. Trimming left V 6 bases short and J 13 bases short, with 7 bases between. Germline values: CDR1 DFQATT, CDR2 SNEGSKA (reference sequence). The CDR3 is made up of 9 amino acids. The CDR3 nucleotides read TGCAGTGCCGGGCAGCCCCTCCACTTT. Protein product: CSAGQPLHF.

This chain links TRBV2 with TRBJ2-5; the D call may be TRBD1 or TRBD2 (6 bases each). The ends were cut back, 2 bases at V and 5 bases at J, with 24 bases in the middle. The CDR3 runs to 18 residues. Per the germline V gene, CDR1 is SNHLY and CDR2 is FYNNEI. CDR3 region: CASSESKVGGPERETQYF. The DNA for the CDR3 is TGTGCCAGCAGTGAATCAAAGGTTGGGGGGCCAGAGAGGGAGACCCAGTACTTC.

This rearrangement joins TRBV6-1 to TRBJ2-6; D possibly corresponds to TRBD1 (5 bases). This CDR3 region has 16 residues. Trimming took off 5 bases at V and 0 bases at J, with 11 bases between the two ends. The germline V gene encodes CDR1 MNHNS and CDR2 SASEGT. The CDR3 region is CASSRGIGSGANVLTF. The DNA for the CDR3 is TGTGCCAGCAGTAGGGGTATTGGCTCTGGGGCCAACGTCCTGACTTTC.

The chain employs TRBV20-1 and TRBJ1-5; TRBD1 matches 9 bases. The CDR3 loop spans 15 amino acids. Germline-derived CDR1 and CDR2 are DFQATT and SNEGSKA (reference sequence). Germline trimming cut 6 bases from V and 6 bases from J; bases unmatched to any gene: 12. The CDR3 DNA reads TGCAGTGCCAACCCCGACAGGGGGAGGTTTCAGCCCCAGCATTTT. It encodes CSANPDRGRFQPQHF.

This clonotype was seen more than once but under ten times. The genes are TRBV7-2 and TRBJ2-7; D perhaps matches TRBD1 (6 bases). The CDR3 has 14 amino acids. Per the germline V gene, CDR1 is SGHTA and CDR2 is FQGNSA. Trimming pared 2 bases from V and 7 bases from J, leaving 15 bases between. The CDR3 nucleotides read TGTGCCAGCAGCTTAATGGGGGCAGCCGGGGAGCAGTACTTC. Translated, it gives CASSLMGAAGEQYF.

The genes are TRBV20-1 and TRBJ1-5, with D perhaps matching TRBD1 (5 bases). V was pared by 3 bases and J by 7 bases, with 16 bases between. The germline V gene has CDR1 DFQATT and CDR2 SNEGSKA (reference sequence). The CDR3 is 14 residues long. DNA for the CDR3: TGCAGTGCTAGGTCGGCAGGGAATGGCCAGCCCCAGCATTTT. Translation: CSARSAGNGQPQHF.

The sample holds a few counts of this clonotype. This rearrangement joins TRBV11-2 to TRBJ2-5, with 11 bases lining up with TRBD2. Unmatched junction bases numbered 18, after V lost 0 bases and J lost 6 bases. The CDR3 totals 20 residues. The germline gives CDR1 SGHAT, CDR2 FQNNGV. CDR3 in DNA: TGTGCCAGCAGCTTAGATCCTAGCGGGGGGCCCCTCCTCGGGTGGAAGACCCAGTACTTC. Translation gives CASSLDPSGGPLLGWKTQYF.

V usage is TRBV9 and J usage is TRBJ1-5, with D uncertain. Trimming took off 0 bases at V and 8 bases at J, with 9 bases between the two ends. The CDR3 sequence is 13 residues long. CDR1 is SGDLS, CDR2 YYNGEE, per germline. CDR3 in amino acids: CASSVEVGKPQHF. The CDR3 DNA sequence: TGTGCCAGCAGCGTAGAGGTGGGCAAGCCCCAGCATTTT. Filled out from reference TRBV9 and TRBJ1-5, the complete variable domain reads DSGVTQTPKHLITATGQRVTLRCSPRSGDLSVYWYQQSLDQGLQFLIQYYNGEERAKGNILERFSAQQFPDLHSELNLSSLELGDSALYFCASSVEVGKPQHFGDGTRLSIL.

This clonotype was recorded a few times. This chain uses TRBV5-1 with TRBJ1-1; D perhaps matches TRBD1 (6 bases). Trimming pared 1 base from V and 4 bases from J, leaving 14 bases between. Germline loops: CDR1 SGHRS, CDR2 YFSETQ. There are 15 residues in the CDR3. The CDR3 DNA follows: TGCGCCAGCAGCTTGCGGGGGGCGCTGAGCACTGAAGCTTTCTTT. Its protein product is CASSLRGALSTEAFF.

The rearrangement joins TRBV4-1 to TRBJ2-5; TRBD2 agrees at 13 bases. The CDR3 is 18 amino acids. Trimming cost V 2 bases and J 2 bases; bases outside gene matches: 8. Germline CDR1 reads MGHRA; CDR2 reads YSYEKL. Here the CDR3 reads CASSQPLTSGRSQETQYF. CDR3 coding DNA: TGCGCCAGCAGCCAACCACTGACTAGCGGGAGGTCACAAGAGACCCAGTACTTC.

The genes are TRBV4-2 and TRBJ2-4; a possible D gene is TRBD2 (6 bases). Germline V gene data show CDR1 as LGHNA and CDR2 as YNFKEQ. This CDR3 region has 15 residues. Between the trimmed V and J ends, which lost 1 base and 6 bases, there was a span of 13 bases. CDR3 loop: CASSQAGEDGNIQYF. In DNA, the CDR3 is TGTGCCAGCAGCCAAGCGGGGGAGGATGGAAACATTCAGTACTTC.

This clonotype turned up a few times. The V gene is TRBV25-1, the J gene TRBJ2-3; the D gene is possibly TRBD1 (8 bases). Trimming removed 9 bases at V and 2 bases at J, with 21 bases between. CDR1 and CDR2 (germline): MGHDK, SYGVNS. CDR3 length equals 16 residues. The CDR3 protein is CARRTGRDEPTDTQYF. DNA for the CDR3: TGTGCCAGGCGGACAGGGAGGGATGAGCCCACAGATACGCAGTATTTT.

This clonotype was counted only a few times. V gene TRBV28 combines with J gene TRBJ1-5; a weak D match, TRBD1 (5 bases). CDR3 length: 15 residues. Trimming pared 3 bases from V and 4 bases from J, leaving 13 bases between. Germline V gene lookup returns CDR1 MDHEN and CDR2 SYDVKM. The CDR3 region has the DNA TGTGCCAGCAGTTTCTCGGGACGCCAGAATCAGCCCCAGCATTTT. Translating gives CASSFSGRQNQPQHF.

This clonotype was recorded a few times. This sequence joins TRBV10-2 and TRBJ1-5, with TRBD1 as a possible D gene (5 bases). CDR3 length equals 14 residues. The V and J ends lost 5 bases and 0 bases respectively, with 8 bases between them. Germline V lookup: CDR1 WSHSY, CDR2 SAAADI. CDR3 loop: CASSLQASNQPQHF. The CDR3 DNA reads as TGCGCCAGCAGTCTACAGGCTAGCAATCAGCCCCAGCATTTT.

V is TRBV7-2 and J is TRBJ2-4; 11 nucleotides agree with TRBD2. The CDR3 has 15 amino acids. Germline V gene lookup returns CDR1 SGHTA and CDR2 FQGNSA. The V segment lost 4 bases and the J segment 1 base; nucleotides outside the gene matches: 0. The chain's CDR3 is CASSSSGGAKNIQYF. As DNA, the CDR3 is TGTGCCAGCAGCTCTAGCGGGGGGGCCAAAAACATTCAGTACTTC. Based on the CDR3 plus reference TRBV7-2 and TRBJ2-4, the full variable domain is GAGVSQSPSNKVTEKGKDVELRCDPISGHTALYWYRQSLGQGLEFLIYFQGNSAPDKSGLPSDRFSAERTGGSVSTLTIQRTQQEDSAVYLCASSSSGGAKNIQYFGAGTRLSVL.

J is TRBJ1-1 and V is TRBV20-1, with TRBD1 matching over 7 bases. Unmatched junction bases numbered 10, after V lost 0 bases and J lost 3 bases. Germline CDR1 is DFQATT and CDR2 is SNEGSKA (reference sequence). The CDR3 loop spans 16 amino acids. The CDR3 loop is CSARDFPSGGDTEAFF. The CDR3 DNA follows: TGCAGTGCTAGAGATTTCCCATCAGGGGGGGACACTGAAGCTTTCTTT.

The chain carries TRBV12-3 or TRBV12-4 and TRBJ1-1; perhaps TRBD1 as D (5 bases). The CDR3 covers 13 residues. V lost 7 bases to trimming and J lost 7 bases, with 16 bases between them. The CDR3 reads CASTVAGRGEAFF. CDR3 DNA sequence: TGTGCCAGCACCGTCGCGGGTAGGGGTGAAGCTTTCTTT.

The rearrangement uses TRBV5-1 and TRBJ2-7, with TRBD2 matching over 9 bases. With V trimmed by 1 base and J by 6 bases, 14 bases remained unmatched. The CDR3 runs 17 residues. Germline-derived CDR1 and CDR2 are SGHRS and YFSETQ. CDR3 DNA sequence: TGCGCCAGCAGCTTGTCCACCGGGGGTAAACTAGCGGGCGAGCAGTACTTC. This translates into CASSLSTGGKLAGEQYF.